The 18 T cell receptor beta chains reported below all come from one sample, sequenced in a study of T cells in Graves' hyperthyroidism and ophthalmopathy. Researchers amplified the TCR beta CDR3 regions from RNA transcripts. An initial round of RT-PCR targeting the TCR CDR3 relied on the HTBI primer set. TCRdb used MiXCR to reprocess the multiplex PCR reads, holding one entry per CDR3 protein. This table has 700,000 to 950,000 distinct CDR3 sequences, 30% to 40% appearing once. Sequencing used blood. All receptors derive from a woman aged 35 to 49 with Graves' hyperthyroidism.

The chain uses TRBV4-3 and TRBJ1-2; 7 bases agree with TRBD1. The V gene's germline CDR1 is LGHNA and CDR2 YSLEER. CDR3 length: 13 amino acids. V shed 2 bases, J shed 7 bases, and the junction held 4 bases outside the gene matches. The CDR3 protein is CASSQTQGRGYTF. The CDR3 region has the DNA TGCGCCAGCAGCCAAACACAGGGGCGTGGCTACACCTTC.

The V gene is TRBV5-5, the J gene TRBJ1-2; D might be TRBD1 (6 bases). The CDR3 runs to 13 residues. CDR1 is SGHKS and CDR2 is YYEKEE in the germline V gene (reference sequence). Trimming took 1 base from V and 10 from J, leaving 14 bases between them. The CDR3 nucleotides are TGTGCCAGCAGCTTGAGGGGGGATTCTGACTACACCTTC. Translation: CASSLRGDSDYTF.

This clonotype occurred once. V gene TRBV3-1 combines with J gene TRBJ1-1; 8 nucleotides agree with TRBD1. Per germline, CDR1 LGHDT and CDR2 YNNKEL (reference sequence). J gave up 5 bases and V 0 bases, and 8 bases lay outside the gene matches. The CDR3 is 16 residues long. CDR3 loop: CASSQEWGQGATEAFF. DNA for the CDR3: TGTGCCAGCAGCCAAGAGTGGGGCCAGGGGGCAACTGAAGCTTTCTTT.

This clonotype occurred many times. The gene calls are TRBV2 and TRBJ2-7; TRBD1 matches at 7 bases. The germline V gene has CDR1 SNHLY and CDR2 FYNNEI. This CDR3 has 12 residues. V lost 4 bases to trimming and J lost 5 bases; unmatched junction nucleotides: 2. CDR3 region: CASSVQGHEQYF. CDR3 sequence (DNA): TGTGCCAGCAGTGTACAGGGGCACGAGCAGTACTTC.

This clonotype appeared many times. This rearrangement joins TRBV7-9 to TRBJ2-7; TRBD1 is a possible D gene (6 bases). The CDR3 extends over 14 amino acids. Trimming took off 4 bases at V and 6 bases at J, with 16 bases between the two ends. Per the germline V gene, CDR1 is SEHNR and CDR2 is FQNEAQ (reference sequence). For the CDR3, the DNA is TGTGCCAGCAGCTGGGACAAACTTCTCAGCGAGCAGTACTTC. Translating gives CASSWDKLLSEQYF.

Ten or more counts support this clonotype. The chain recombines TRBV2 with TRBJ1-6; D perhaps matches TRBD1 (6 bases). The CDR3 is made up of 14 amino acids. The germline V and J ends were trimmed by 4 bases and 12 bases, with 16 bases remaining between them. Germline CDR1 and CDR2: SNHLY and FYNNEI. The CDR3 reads CASSGGGHRGPLHF. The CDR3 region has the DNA TGTGCCAGCAGTGGTGGGGGGCACCGGGGACCCCTCCACTTT. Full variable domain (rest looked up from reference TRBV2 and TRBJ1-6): EPEVTQTPSHQVTQMGQEVILRCVPISNHLYFYWYRQILGQKVEFLVSFYNNEISEKSEIFDDQFSVERPDGSNFTLKIRSTKLEDSAMYFCASSGGGHRGPLHFGNGTRLTVT.

The CDR3 bases are TGCAGTGCTAGGTCCGGGGCGCTTAACTATGGCTACACCTTC. Translating it yields CSARSGALNYGYTF. The chain couples TRBV20-1 to TRBJ1-2; D perhaps matches TRBD1 (5 bases). CDR3 length equals 14 residues. CDR1 is DFQATT and CDR2 is SNEGSKA in the germline V gene (reference sequence). V lost 3 bases and J lost 1, with 12 bases in between.

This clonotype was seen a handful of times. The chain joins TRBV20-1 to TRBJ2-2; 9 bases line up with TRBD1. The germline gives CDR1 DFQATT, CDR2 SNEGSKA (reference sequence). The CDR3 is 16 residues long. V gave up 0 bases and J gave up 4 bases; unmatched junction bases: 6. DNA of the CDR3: TGCAGTGCTAGAGATATGGGACAGGGTGCCACCGGGGAGCTGTTTTTT. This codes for CSARDMGQGATGELFF.

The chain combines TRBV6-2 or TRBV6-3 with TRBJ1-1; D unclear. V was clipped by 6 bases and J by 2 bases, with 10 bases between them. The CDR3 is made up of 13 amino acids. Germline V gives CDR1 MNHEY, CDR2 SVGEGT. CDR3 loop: CASSWLGNTEAFF. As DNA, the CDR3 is TGTGCCAGCAGCTGGTTGGGAAACACTGAAGCTTTCTTT.

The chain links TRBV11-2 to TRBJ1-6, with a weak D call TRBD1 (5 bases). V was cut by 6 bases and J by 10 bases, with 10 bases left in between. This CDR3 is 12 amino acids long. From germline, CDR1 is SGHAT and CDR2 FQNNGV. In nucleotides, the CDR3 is TGTGCCAGCAGTCCAGGGCGATCACCCCTCCACTTT. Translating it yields CASSPGRSPLHF.

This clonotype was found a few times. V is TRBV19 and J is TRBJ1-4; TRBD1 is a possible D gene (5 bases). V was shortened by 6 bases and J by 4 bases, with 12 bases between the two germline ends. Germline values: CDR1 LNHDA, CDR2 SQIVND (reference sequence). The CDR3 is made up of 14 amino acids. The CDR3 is CASSLTEVNEKLFF. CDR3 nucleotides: TGTGCCAGTAGCCTGACAGAAGTTAATGAAAAACTGTTTTTT.

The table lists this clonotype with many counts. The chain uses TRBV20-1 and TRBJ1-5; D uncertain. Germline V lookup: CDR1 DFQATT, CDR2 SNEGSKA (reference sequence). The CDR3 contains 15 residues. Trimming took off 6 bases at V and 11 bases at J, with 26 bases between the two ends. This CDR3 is CSASPLEEAVGAQHF. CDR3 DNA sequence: TGCAGTGCGAGCCCACTAGAGGAAGCCGTGGGTGCCCAGCATTTT.

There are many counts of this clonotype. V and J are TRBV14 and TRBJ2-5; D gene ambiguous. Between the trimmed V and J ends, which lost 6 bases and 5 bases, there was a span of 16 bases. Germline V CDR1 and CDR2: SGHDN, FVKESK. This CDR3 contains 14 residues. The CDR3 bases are TGTGCCAGCAGTTTCACGTCCCTGTGGGAGACCCAGTACTTC. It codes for CASSFTSLWETQYF.

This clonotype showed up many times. Written as DNA, the CDR3 is TGTGCCAGCAGCGTAGCTAGTGAAGCATTGGAGACCCAGTACTTC. Translation gives CASSVASEALETQYF. The chain employs TRBV9 and TRBJ2-5; D remains unclear. This CDR3 has 15 amino acids. Germline CDR1 is SGDLS and CDR2 is YYNGEE. Trimming removed 0 bases from V and 5 bases from J, with 14 bases in between.

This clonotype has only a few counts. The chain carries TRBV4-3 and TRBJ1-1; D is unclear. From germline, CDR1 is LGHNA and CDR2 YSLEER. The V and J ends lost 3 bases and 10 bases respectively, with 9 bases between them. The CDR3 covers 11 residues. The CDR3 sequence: CASSQGATAFF. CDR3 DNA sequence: TGCGCCAGCAGCCAGGGAGCCACAGCTTTCTTT.

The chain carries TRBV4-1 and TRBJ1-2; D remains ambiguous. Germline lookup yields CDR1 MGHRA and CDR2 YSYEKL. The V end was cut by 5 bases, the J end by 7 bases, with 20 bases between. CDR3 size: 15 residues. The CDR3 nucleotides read TGCGCCAGCAGCGAAGCGAACTCCGGTGGGTTTGGCTACACCTTC. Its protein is CASSEANSGGFGYTF.

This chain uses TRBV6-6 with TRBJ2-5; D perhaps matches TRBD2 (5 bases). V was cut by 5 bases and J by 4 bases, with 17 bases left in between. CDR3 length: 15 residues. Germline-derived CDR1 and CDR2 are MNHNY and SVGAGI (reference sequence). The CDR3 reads CASSPDPSRRETQYF. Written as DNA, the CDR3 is TGTGCCAGCAGTCCGGACCCTAGCAGGCGAGAGACCCAGTACTTC.

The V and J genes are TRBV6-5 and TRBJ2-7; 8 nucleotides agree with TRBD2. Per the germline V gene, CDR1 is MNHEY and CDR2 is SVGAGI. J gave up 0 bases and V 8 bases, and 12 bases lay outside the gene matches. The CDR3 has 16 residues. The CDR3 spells CASQEGGREVSYEQYF. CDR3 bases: TGTGCCAGCCAAGAAGGGGGGCGGGAGGTCTCCTACGAGCAGTACTTC.